A selection of T cell receptor beta chains follows, all from one sample in a study of beta chain features in type 1 diabetes. Assay used: immunoSEQ multiplex PCR; TCRdb lists only in-frame clones, some missing. The profile shows about 160,000 clones, less than 10% of them singletons. Sample: central memory CD4+ T cells from blood. Receptors originate from a young man with type 1 diabetes. Each CDR3 is given with its conserved first and last residue. D genes are given only for firm matches. Expanded clones are given a class, and other clones once, few, many or no size at all.

v_gene	abundance	j_gene	d_gene	CDR3aa	CDR3nt
TRBV6-1	.	TRBJ2-1	.	CASSVSAARYNEQFF	TGTGCCAGCAGTGTTTCAGCGGCACGTTACAATGAGCAGTTCTTC
TRBV6-6	.	TRBJ2-5	.	CASSHPGETQYF	TGTGCCAGCAGTCACCCCGGAGAGACCCAGTACTTC
TRBV28	.	TRBJ2-7	.	CASSSSTGEQYF	TGTGCCAGCAGTTCCTCGACGGGCGAGCAGTACTTC
TRBV20-1	.	TRBJ2-7	.	CSAQQGNEQYF	TGCAGTGCACAACAGGGAAACGAGCAGTACTTC
TRBV6-6	few	TRBJ2-7	.	CASSHVRRDEQYF	TGTGCCAGCAGTCACGTCCGGAGAGACGAGCAGTACTTC
TRBV7-8	.	TRBJ2-5	.	CASSFRDFRETQYF	TGTGCCAGCAGCTTCCGGGACTTCCGAGAGACCCAGTACTTC
TRBV18	many	TRBJ1-3	TRBD1	CASRPTGTDSGNTIYF	TGTGCCAGCCGCCCGACAGGGACCGACTCTGGAAACACCATATATTTT
TRBV30	few	TRBJ2-5	.	CAWSPQETQYF	TGTGCCTGGAGTCCACAAGAGACCCAGTACTTC
TRBV10-3	.	TRBJ1-3	TRBD1	CAISIQGDMGNTIYF	TGTGCCATCAGCATACAGGGGGACATGGGAAACACCATATATTTT
TRBV5-1	.	TRBJ2-3	.	CASSPAVNRFPDTQYF	TGCGCCAGCAGCCCGGCGGTAAACAGGTTTCCAGATACGCAGTATTTT
TRBV18	few	TRBJ1-2	.	CASSPENRVIDGYTF	TGTGCCAGCTCACCCGAGAACAGGGTTATAGATGGCTACACCTTC
TRBV28	.	TRBJ1-1	.	CASSLPQRNTEAFF	TGTGCCAGCAGTTTGCCACAGAGGAACACTGAAGCTTTCTTT
TRBV27	.	TRBJ2-3	TRBD2	CASSLYGGGFTDTQYF	TGTGCCAGCAGTTTATATGGCGGGGGGTTCACAGATACGCAGTATTTT
TRBV7-8	.	TRBJ1-2	TRBD1	CASSWKTGVDNYGYTF	TGTGCCAGCAGCTGGAAGACAGGGGTCGATAACTATGGCTACACCTTC
TRBV18	.	TRBJ1-1	.	CASSLDINTEAFF	TGTGCCAGCTCACTGGACATTAACACTGAAGCTTTCTTT
TRBV19	.	TRBJ1-2	.	CASYRQDYGYTF	TGTGCCAGTTACCGACAGGATTATGGCTACACCTTC
TRBV4-3	few	TRBJ1-1	.	CASSRGVLVTEAFF	TGCGCCAGCAGCCGCGGGGTCCTAGTCACTGAAGCTTTCTTT
TRBV7-9	few	TRBJ2-7	.	CASSLASPQSYEQYF	TGTGCCAGCAGCTTAGCTTCTCCTCAGTCCTACGAGCAGTACTTC
TRBV27	few	TRBJ2-7	TRBD1	CASSPRTGAYEQYF	TGTGCCAGCAGTCCCAGGACAGGGGCCTACGAGCAGTACTTC
TRBV11-2	.	TRBJ2-5	TRBD2	CASSPERGGPQETQYF	TGTGCCAGCAGCCCGGAGCGGGGGGGCCCCCAAGAGACCCAGTACTTC
TRBV29-1	.	TRBJ1-1	TRBD1	CSVATGVAGTEAFF	TGCAGCGTTGCGACAGGGGTAGCTGGCACTGAAGCTTTCTTT
TRBV5-8	few	TRBJ2-5	TRBD1	CASSLEGTGSETQYF	TGTGCCAGCAGCTTGGAAGGGACAGGGAGTGAGACCCAGTACTTC
TRBV5-4	few	TRBJ2-1	TRBD2	CASSLRLAESYNEQFF	TGTGCCAGCAGCTTAAGACTAGCGGAGTCCTACAATGAGCAGTTCTTC
TRBV18	.	TRBJ2-2	.	CASSQGLTRTGELFF	TGTGCCAGCTCGCAAGGACTGACAAGAACCGGGGAGCTGTTTTTT
TRBV9	many	TRBJ2-4	.	CASSPRDSSLMYIQYF	TGTGCCAGCAGCCCCCGGGACTCCTCTCTGATGTACATTCAGTACTTC
TRBV7-9	.	TRBJ1-5	.	CASSLAGDYSNQPQHF	TGTGCCAGCAGCTTAGCAGGGGACTATAGCAATCAGCCCCAGCATTTT
TRBV5-6	.	TRBJ1-6	TRBD1	CASSSRDRDSPLHF	TGTGCCAGCAGCTCCCGGGACAGGGATTCACCCCTCCACTTT
TRBV19	.	TRBJ2-5	TRBD2	CASSWGLAGAIQETQYF	TGTGCCAGTAGTTGGGGACTAGCGGGAGCCATTCAGGAGACCCAGTACTTC
TRBV4-3	.	TRBJ2-5	TRBD2	CASSQGPAGVSGETQYF	TGCGCCAGCAGCCAAGGTCCAGCGGGGGTTTCAGGAGAGACCCAGTACTTC
TRBV6-1	few	TRBJ1-1	TRBD1	CASSGPGQGEAFF	TGTGCCAGCAGTGGACCGGGACAGGGTGAAGCTTTCTTT
TRBV18	.	TRBJ2-1	TRBD2	CASSPMAPAGGGVNEQFF	TGTGCCAGCTCACCAATGGCTCCAGCGGGAGGAGGGGTCAATGAGCAGTTCTTC
TRBV11-2	few	TRBJ2-7	TRBD1	CASSYLTGQYEQYF	TGTGCCAGCAGCTACCTCACGGGACAGTACGAGCAGTACTTC
TRBV2	.	TRBJ2-7	.	CASRGDLLGEQYF	TGTGCCAGCAGGGGAGATTTACTAGGCGAGCAGTACTTC
TRBV5-1	few	TRBJ1-5	TRBD1	CASSLFGDRNQPQHF	TGCGCCAGCAGCTTGTTTGGGGACAGAAATCAGCCCCAGCATTTT
TRBV7-2	.	TRBJ1-2	TRBD1	CASSSQQGVYGYTF	TGTGCCAGCAGCTCACAACAGGGGGTCTATGGCTACACCTTC
TRBV7-9	.	TRBJ2-5	.	CASSSPPAQETQYF	TGTGCCAGCAGCTCCCCCCCGGCACAGGAGACCCAGTACTTC
TRBV14	few	TRBJ1-2	.	CASSPQGTNYGYTF	TGTGCCAGCAGCCCTCAGGGGACCAACTATGGCTACACCTTC
TRBV6-5	few	TRBJ2-2	.	CATGKRGSGTGELFF	TGTGCCACAGGGAAACGGGGGTCGGGCACCGGGGAGCTGTTTTTT
TRBV27	few	TRBJ2-1	.	CASSLRNGDRQFF	TGTGCCAGCAGTCTCCGAAACGGGGATCGGCAGTTCTTC
TRBV27	few	TRBJ2-5	TRBD1	CASSFGQGGPETQYF	TGTGCCAGCAGTTTTGGACAGGGGGGTCCCGAGACCCAGTACTTC
TRBV27	.	TRBJ2-1	TRBD1	CASSWDRLGNEQFF	TGTGCCAGCAGTTGGGACAGACTTGGCAATGAGCAGTTCTTC
TRBV10-3	.	TRBJ2-5	TRBD2	CAIRAGGAQETQYF	TGTGCCATCAGGGCGGGGGGGGCCCAAGAGACCCAGTACTTC
TRBV14	.	TRBJ1-2	TRBD1	CASSPHRGPGGYTF	TGTGCCAGCAGCCCCCACAGGGGGCCAGGGGGCTACACCTTC
TRBV15	.	TRBJ2-1	.	CATSRDYNEQFF	TGTGCCACCAGCAGAGATTATAATGAGCAGTTCTTC
TRBV6-5	.	TRBJ2-3	TRBD1	CASTRLGGDTQYF	TGTGCCAGCACCCGCCTAGGGGGCGATACGCAGTATTTT
TRBV10-3	.	TRBJ2-6	TRBD1	CAISESTGTSGANVLTF	TGTGCCATCAGTGAGTCGACAGGGACATCTGGGGCCAACGTCCTGACTTTC
TRBV7-2	few	TRBJ2-5	.	CASSFNYPETQYF	TGTGCCAGCAGCTTTAACTACCCAGAGACCCAGTACTTC
TRBV2	.	TRBJ2-3	.	CASSELDRGNTDTQYF	TGTGCCAGCAGTGAATTGGATCGGGGGAACACAGATACGCAGTATTTT
TRBV11-3	.	TRBJ2-5	.	CASSLAGSETQYF	TGTGCCAGCAGCTTAGCCGGGAGCGAGACCCAGTACTTC
TRBV7-9	few	TRBJ2-1	.	CASSWGGEQFF	TGTGCCAGCAGCTGGGGAGGTGAGCAGTTCTTC
TRBV5-4	.	TRBJ1-1	TRBD1	CASSLWDRPWLAFF	TGTGCCAGCAGCTTATGGGACAGGCCCTGGCTAGCTTTCTTT
TRBV29-1	many	TRBJ2-7	TRBD1	CSVGAGQGYEQYF	TGCAGCGTTGGGGCCGGACAGGGCTACGAGCAGTACTTC
TRBV7-2	few	TRBJ2-1	TRBD2	CASSGGGGAGGWYNEQFF	TGTGCCAGCAGCGGCGGGGGGGGAGCGGGAGGGTGGTACAATGAGCAGTTCTTC
TRBV9	few	TRBJ2-3	TRBD2	CASSVRGSNTDTQYF	TGTGCCAGCAGCGTGCGCGGGAGCAACACAGATACGCAGTATTTT
TRBV30	.	TRBJ1-5	TRBD1	CAWSPLGQPNQPQHF	TGTGCCTGGAGTCCACTGGGACAGCCGAATCAGCCCCAGCATTTT